This note documents a single T cell receptor (beta chain) sequence. This CDR3 contains 19 residues. V was pared by 6 bases and J by 0 bases, with 24 bases between. CDR1 SGHTA and CDR2 FQGTGA come from the germline V gene. This record belongs to a study of T cells after yellow fever vaccination. A single record per CDR3 protein comes from TCRdb applying MiXCR to the 5' RACE reads. The data show 100,000 to 150,000 distinct CDR3 sequences, with approximately 7% seen just once and around 2.5% held by the top ten. Sequences were derived from CD4+ T cells sorted from PBMCs, sampled less than 11 days after the first yellow fever vaccination. This TCR was recovered from a young man who received the YFV17D yellow fever vaccine. The chain combines TRBV7-3 with TRBJ2-1, with D perhaps TRBD1 or TRBD2 (6 bases each). As DNA, the CDR3 is TGTGCCAGCAGGGGTGGGGGTAGGGGGGCTAAAAGCTCCTACAATGAGCAGTTCTTC. Translated, it gives CASRGGGRGAKSSYNEQFF.